Below are 21 T cell receptor beta chains sequenced from a single sample in a study of vaccination effects on CD4 cells after COVID-19. These receptors have no identified antigens. Repertoires were generated with immunoSEQ multiplex PCR, while TCRdb's copy carries only in-frame clones and drops some. The top ten clones hold 5% to 6.5% of a sample with around 50,000 clones, about 74% of them seen once. Culture proceeded for nine to eleven days, and CD4+ T cells were then isolated. The person's infection with SARS-CoV-2, confirmed by PCR, took place between March and December 2020. Vaccination of participants consisted of two doses of either the BNT162b2 or mRNA-1273 vaccine. This specimen was CD4+ T cells from PBMCs cultured without peptide, taken after COVID-19 vaccination. These receptors were taken from a human donor who had a prior SARS-CoV-2 infection.

Points on this clone: Other DNA sequences in the same sample also yield this CDR3. The V and J genes are TRBV18 and TRBJ2-3; D gene ambiguous. The V gene's germline CDR1 is KGHSH and CDR2 LQKENI. CDR3 length: 12 residues. Trimming stripped 2 bases from V and 2 bases from J, with 2 bases between. In DNA, the CDR3 is TGTGCCAGCTCACCATCCACAGATACGCAGTATTTT. Protein: CASSPSTDTQYF.

The V gene is TRBV5-1, the J gene TRBJ1-3; maybe TRBD1 (6 bases). The CDR3 has 17 residues. Per the germline V gene, CDR1 is SGHRS and CDR2 is YFSETQ. Trimming pared 4 bases from V and 0 bases from J, leaving 17 bases between. CDR3 region: CASSLTPNRDSGNTIYF. CDR3 bases: TGCGCCAGCAGCCTGACACCGAACAGGGACTCTGGAAACACCATATATTTT.

This chain joins TRBV6-2 or TRBV6-3 and TRBJ2-1; D is perhaps TRBD2 (5 bases). Trimming shortened V by 5 bases and J by 0 bases, and 14 bases separated the two germline ends. This CDR3 has 16 amino acids. The germline V gene encodes CDR1 MNHEY and CDR2 SVGEGT. The CDR3, as DNA: TGTGCCAGCAGTGGACTTTTTCCCAGCTCCTACAATGAGCAGTTCTTC. Residues: CASSGLFPSSYNEQFF.

This clone was counted only a few times. V gene TRBV4-2 combines with J gene TRBJ2-7, with D possibly being TRBD2 (5 bases). Looked up from germline, CDR1 is LGHNA and CDR2 is YNFKEQ. This CDR3 comprises 14 residues. V lost 8 bases, J lost 3 bases, and 17 bases lay in between. The CDR3 nucleotides are TGTGCCAGCCGATGGGCGGGTTCCCACTACGAGCAGTACTTC. Translated: CASRWAGSHYEQYF.

This clone has just a few counts. The V gene is TRBV9, the J gene TRBJ2-7, with no clear D. V was clipped by 3 bases and J by 7 bases, with 17 bases between them. Germline V gene lookup returns CDR1 SGDLS and CDR2 YYNGEE. This CDR3 is built from 14 residues. CDR3 amino acids: CASSADDLLWEQYF. CDR3 DNA: TGTGCCAGCAGCGCCGACGATTTATTATGGGAGCAGTACTTC.

The chain combines TRBV30 with TRBJ1-1; D is undetermined. Germline assignment: CDR1 GTSNPN and CDR2 SVGIG (reference sequence). V was pared by 2 bases and J by 0 bases, with 7 bases between. This CDR3 has 13 amino acids. The CDR3 DNA reads as TGTGCCTGGAGTAATTGGGTGAACACTGAAGCTTTCTTT. Amino acids: CAWSNWVNTEAFF.

The genes are TRBV18 and TRBJ2-5; the D gene could be TRBD1 or TRBD2 (6 bases each). This CDR3 is 15 amino acids long. Per germline, CDR1 KGHSH and CDR2 LQKENI. V dropped 6 bases and J dropped 4 bases, with 18 bases sitting between them. The CDR3 DNA reads TGTGCCAGCTCTTCCTCGGGGGCGCTCCTAGAGACCCAGTACTTC. Translated: CASSSSGALLETQYF.

This chain connects TRBV9 to TRBJ2-7; D gene unclear. This CDR3 contains 14 residues. Germline lookup yields CDR1 SGDLS and CDR2 YYNGEE. With 5 bases removed from V and 3 bases from J, the gap between germline ends came to 15 bases. The CDR3 nucleotides are TGTGCCAGCAGTGCGGACCACAACAACTACGAGCAGTACTTC. It yields the protein CASSADHNNYEQYF. The complete variable domain, with remaining parts taken from reference TRBV9 and TRBJ2-7, reads DSGVTQTPKHLITATGQRVTLRCSPRSGDLSVYWYQQSLDQGLQFLIQYYNGEERAKGNILERFSAQQFPDLHSELNLSSLELGDSALYFCASSADHNNYEQYFGPGTRLTVT.

The chain links TRBV14 to TRBJ2-3; 7 bases are a match to TRBD2. Germline V gene sequence: CDR1 SGHDN, CDR2 FVKESK. The CDR3 sequence is 14 residues long. V trimming: 3 bases; J trimming: 6 bases; junction bases outside the gene matches: 6. The CDR3 region has the DNA TGTGCCAGCAGCCAGCTGGGGACTATGGATACGCAGTATTTT. It translates to CASSQLGTMDTQYF.

The rearrangement joins TRBV24-1 to TRBJ2-1; 10 bases align to TRBD1. Germline V lookup: CDR1 KGHDR, CDR2 SFDVKD. CDR3 length: 14 residues. Losses at the gene ends were 9 bases for V and 5 bases for J; bases not matched to a gene: 6. The CDR3 spells CATSETGGNNEQFF. The CDR3 bases are TGTGCCACCTCAGAGACAGGGGGCAACAATGAGCAGTTCTTC.

The chain combines TRBV18 with TRBJ2-7, with 9 positions matching TRBD2. CDR3 length: 16 residues. V gave up 0 bases and J gave up 1 base; unmatched junction bases: 4. Germline V gene sequence: CDR1 KGHSH, CDR2 LQKENI. CDR3 DNA sequence: TGTGCCAGCTCACCACCTAGCGGGGGAATATCCTACGAGCAGTACTTC. It translates to CASSPPSGGISYEQYF.

The gene calls are TRBV4-2 and TRBJ2-3, with D tentatively TRBD2 (6 bases). The V gene's germline CDR1 is LGHNA and CDR2 YNFKEQ. The CDR3 covers 15 residues. Trimming shortened V by 3 bases and J by 0 bases, and 10 bases separated the two germline ends. The CDR3 sequence is CASSQRAGSTDTQYF. DNA for the CDR3: TGTGCCAGCAGCCAGCGGGCGGGAAGCACAGATACGCAGTATTTT.

This chain links TRBV3-1 (or the pseudogene TRBV3-2) with TRBJ1-4, with 10 bases lining up with TRBD1. The germline V gene encodes CDR1 LGHDT and CDR2 YNNKEL (reference sequence). This CDR3 has 15 residues. Trimming took 4 bases from V and 5 from J; bases not matched to a gene: 4. CDR3 sequence (DNA): TGTGCCAGCAGCCGCTGGACAGGGGGGAATGAAAAACTGTTTTTT. The encoded protein is CASSRWTGGNEKLFF.

The chain couples TRBV2 to TRBJ1-2; D is uncertain. Germline V lookup: CDR1 SNHLY, CDR2 FYNNEI. CDR3 size: 13 residues. V dropped 2 bases and J dropped 8 bases, with 12 bases sitting between them. The CDR3 coding sequence is TGTGCCAGCAGTGAAACGGCAGCCTTGGGCTACACCTTC. Translated, it gives CASSETAALGYTF. Looking up the rest from reference TRBV2 and TRBJ1-2 gives the full variable domain: EPEVTQTPSHQVTQMGQEVILRCVPISNHLYFYWYRQILGQKVEFLVSFYNNEISEKSEIFDDQFSVERPDGSNFTLKIRSTKLEDSAMYFCASSETAALGYTFGSGTRLTVV.

The gene calls are TRBV5-1 and TRBJ2-3; D uncertain. V was cut by 1 base and J by 6 bases, with 3 bases left in between. The CDR3 loop spans 11 amino acids. Germline V gene data show CDR1 as SGHRS and CDR2 as YFSETQ. This CDR3 is CASSLFDTQYF. The CDR3 DNA sequence: TGCGCCAGCAGCTTGTTTGATACGCAGTATTTT.

CDR3 sequence: CASSPVYSNQPQHF. CDR3 coding DNA: TGTGCCAGCTCACCAGTCTATAGCAATCAGCCCCAGCATTTT. This chain uses TRBV18 with TRBJ1-5; D unclear. Germline lookup yields CDR1 KGHSH and CDR2 LQKENI. There are 14 residues in the CDR3. V was trimmed by 2 bases and J by 0 bases, leaving 5 bases between them. The full variable domain, its missing parts supplied by reference TRBV18 and TRBJ1-5, is NAGVMQNPRHLVRRRGQEARLRCSPMKGHSHVYWYRQLPEEGLKFMVYLQKENIIDESGMPKERFSAEFPKEGPSILRIQQVVRGDSAAYFCASSPVYSNQPQHFGDGTRLSIL.

This rearrangement joins TRBV11-3 to TRBJ2-1, with TRBD2 as a possible D gene (5 bases). V lost 4 bases to trimming and J lost 8 bases, with 6 bases between them. The CDR3 has 11 residues. CDR1 is SGHNT and CDR2 is YENEEA in the germline V gene. Here the CDR3 DNA reads TGTGCCAGCAGCTCCGGGGATGAGCAGTTCTTC. Its protein product is CASSSGDEQFF.

The chain has TRBV6-5 and TRBJ2-5; no firm D call. Trimming took off 5 bases at V and 7 bases at J, with 17 bases between the two ends. Per the germline V gene, CDR1 is MNHEY and CDR2 is SVGAGI. CDR3 length: 14 residues. CDR3 protein: CASSLDIGSGTQYF. The CDR3 DNA is TGTGCCAGCAGTCTAGATATTGGTTCGGGGACCCAGTACTTC.

This clone was observed a handful of times. The chain links TRBV5-4 to TRBJ1-1; D ambiguous. The CDR3 totals 15 residues. V lost 1 base and J lost 1, with 11 bases in between. Germline V gene sequence: CDR1 SGHNT, CDR2 YYREEE (reference sequence). The CDR3 here is CASSLRSKGNTEAFF. CDR3 DNA: TGTGCCAGCAGCTTGCGATCAAAGGGGAACACTGAAGCTTTCTTT.

The CDR3 reads CASSPLYGELFF. Written as DNA, the CDR3 is TGTGCCAGCAGTCCCCTTTACGGGGAGCTGTTTTTT. The chain couples TRBV12-3 or TRBV12-4 to TRBJ2-2; unclear D gene. V was shortened by 5 bases and J by 7 bases, with 8 bases between the two germline ends. The CDR3 covers 12 residues.

This clone has only a few counts. This sequence joins TRBV6-5 and TRBJ1-4; possible D gene TRBD1, 5 bases. Germline assignment: CDR1 MNHEY and CDR2 SVGAGI. The V and J ends lost 6 bases and 0 bases respectively, with 8 bases between them. The CDR3 has 14 residues. Written as DNA, the CDR3 is TGTGCCAGCAGCACAGGCGCAACTAATGAAAAACTGTTTTTT. Protein: CASSTGATNEKLFF.